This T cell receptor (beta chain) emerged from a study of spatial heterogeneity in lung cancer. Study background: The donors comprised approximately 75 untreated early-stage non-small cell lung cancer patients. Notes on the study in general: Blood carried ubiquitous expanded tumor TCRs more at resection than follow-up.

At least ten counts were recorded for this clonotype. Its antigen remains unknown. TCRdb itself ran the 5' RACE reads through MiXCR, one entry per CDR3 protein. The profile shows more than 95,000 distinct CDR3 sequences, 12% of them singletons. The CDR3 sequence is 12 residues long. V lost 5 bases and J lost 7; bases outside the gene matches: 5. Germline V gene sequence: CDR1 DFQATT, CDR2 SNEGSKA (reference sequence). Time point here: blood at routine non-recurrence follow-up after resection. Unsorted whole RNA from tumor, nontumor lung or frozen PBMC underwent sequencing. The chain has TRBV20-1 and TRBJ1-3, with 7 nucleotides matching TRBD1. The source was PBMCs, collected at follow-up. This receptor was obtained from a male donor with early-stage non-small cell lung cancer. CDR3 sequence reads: CSALEGANTIYF. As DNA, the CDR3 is TGCAGTGCTCTGGAGGGGGCGAACACCATATATTTT.